Shown below are 7 T cell receptor beta chains from a single sample sequenced in a study of cytomegalovirus exposure and HLA in healthy donors. 13 Jbeta primers and 60 Vbeta primers were used for the PCR. The data were produced by immunoSEQ multiplex PCR, yet TCRdb's version contains in-frame clones alone and is incomplete. The sample lists fewer than 200,000 clones, approximately 72% occurring once. The specimen sequenced was PBMCs. Every receptor here comes from a female donor in good health and CMV-seronegative.

The sample holds one count of this clone. The chain has TRBV15 and TRBJ2-7; 9 nucleotides match TRBD1. The CDR3 has 15 amino acids. The V and J ends lost 0 bases and 6 bases, in that order; junction bases with no gene match: 6. CDR1 LNHNV and CDR2 YYDKDF come from the germline V gene (reference sequence). In DNA, the CDR3 is TGTGCCACCAGCAGAGAACAGGGGGCTAAGAGCGAGCAGTACTTC. The encoded protein is CATSREQGAKSEQYF.

J is TRBJ1-5 and V is TRBV2, with TRBD1 matching over 7 bases. Germline CDR1 and CDR2: SNHLY and FYNNEI. This CDR3 has 15 residues. V lost 1 base and J lost 6; bases outside the gene matches: 6. The CDR3, as DNA: TGTGCCAGCAGTGAAGACCGACAGGGTGGTCAGCCCCAGCATTTT. Protein product: CASSEDRQGGQPQHF.

The rearrangement links TRBV28 to TRBJ1-2; D possibly corresponds to TRBD1 (6 bases). The CDR3 has 14 residues. Trimming took off 3 bases at V and 2 bases at J, with 10 bases between the two ends. Germline lookup yields CDR1 MDHEN and CDR2 SYDVKM. CDR3 loop: CASSLPGENYGYTF. DNA for the CDR3: TGTGCCAGCAGTTTGCCAGGGGAAAACTATGGCTACACCTTC.

With regard to this clone: One junction end does not reproduce the germline sequence, and a read error may be involved. The V call is TRBV27, the J call TRBJ2-1, with 8 nucleotides matching TRBD1. The CDR3 spans 16 residues. Germline V gene data show CDR1 as MNHEY and CDR2 as SMNVEV (reference sequence). In DNA, the CDR3 is TGTGCCAGCAGATTATTAGGACAGGGAAAACTCAATGAGCAGCTCTTC. Amino acid sequence: CASRLLGQGKLNEQLF.

V is TRBV5-4 and J is TRBJ2-7; TRBD1 matches at 12 bases. The germline V gene has CDR1 SGHNT and CDR2 YYREEE (reference sequence). The CDR3 is 15 residues long. V gave up 3 bases and J gave up 4 bases; unmatched junction bases: 5. CDR3 sequence: CASSSPGQGAYEQYF. The DNA for the CDR3 is TGTGCCAGCAGCTCCCCGGGACAGGGGGCTTACGAGCAGTACTTC.

The chain combines TRBV7-2 with TRBJ1-2; D is undetermined. V lost 1 base to trimming and J lost 2 bases, with 8 bases between them. Germline V gives CDR1 SGHTA, CDR2 FQGNSA. The CDR3 has 14 amino acids. For the CDR3, the DNA is TGTGCCAGCAGCTTAGGTGTCCAGAACTATGGCTACACCTTC. Protein product: CASSLGVQNYGYTF.

There are a few counts of this clone. As DNA, the CDR3 is TGTGCCAGCAGCCCAACTAGCGGGGGATGGAATGAGCAGTTCTTC. This encodes CASSPTSGGWNEQFF. V usage is TRBV9 and J usage is TRBJ2-1; 11 nucleotides line up with TRBD2. This CDR3 contains 15 residues. CDR1 SGDLS and CDR2 YYNGEE come from the germline V gene. V lost 4 bases, J lost 7 bases, and 7 bases stayed unmatched.